These 16 T cell receptor beta chains were sequenced from one sample in a study of somatic mutations in cytotoxic T cells in rheumatoid arthritis. Generated by immunoSEQ multiplex PCR, the TCRdb table keeps only in-frame clones and is missing some. The sample consists of 20,000 to 25,000 clones, about 86% of them appearing once. Sequences were obtained from CD8+ T cells sorted from blood. Every receptor here comes from a woman aged 50 to 60 in good health.

The chain is built from TRBV7-9 and TRBJ2-3; D perhaps matches TRBD1 (5 bases). Germline assignment: CDR1 SEHNR and CDR2 FQNEAQ (reference sequence). The ends were cut back, 2 bases at V and 8 bases at J, with 17 bases in the middle. The CDR3 loop spans 15 amino acids. CDR3 protein: CASSLSTVRDSTQYF. The DNA for the CDR3 is TGTGCCAGCAGCTTAAGCACAGTGCGAGACAGTACGCAGTATTTT.

The chain links TRBV19 to TRBJ1-2, with D hard to call. Germline loops: CDR1 LNHDA, CDR2 SQIVND (reference sequence). This CDR3 has 12 residues. Trimming removed 4 bases from V and 6 bases from J, with 9 bases in between. In nucleotides, the CDR3 is TGTGCCAGTAGTAGGTCGCAGCATGGCTACACCTTC. It translates to CASSRSQHGYTF.

The V gene is TRBV7-9, the J gene TRBJ1-2; 7 bases map to TRBD1. The ends lost 7 bases at V and 1 base at J; junction bases unmatched: 3. From germline, CDR1 is SEHNR and CDR2 FQNEAQ (reference sequence). This CDR3 spans 13 amino acids. For the CDR3, the DNA is TGTGCCAGCAACGGGGACAGTAACTATGGCTACACCTTC. It is translated as CASNGDSNYGYTF.

The chain joins TRBV4-3 to TRBJ1-5, with 8 bases that match TRBD1. The CDR3 has 15 amino acids. Germline lookup yields CDR1 LGHNA and CDR2 YSLEER. V shed 1 base and J 7 bases; nucleotides not matched to a gene: 6. CDR3 in amino acids: CASSQGTGSEQPQHF. Here the CDR3 DNA reads TGCGCCAGCAGCCAAGGGACAGGGAGTGAGCAGCCCCAGCATTTT.

J is TRBJ1-6 and V is TRBV27; possibly TRBD1 for D (6 bases). Trimming left V 3 bases short and J 0 bases short, with 12 bases between. This CDR3 is 17 amino acids long. In germline, CDR1 is MNHEY, CDR2 SMNVEV (reference sequence). The CDR3 spells CASSFAGGYSYNSPLHF. The CDR3 nucleotides read TGTGCCAGCAGTTTCGCGGGGGGCTACTCCTATAATTCACCCCTCCACTTT.

This clone was seen more than once but under ten times. The V gene is TRBV9, the J gene TRBJ1-1, with D tentatively TRBD1 (5 bases). This CDR3 comprises 14 residues. Between the trimmed V and J ends, which lost 0 bases and 1 base, there was a span of 7 bases. Germline loops: CDR1 SGDLS, CDR2 YYNGEE. The CDR3 reads CASSVGGANTEAFF. DNA of the CDR3: TGTGCCAGCAGCGTAGGAGGGGCGAACACTGAAGCTTTCTTT.

This chain connects TRBV7-9 to TRBJ1-1; 7 positions match TRBD1. The V and J ends lost 4 bases and 5 bases, in that order; junction bases with no gene match: 7. The CDR3 length is 14 residues. Per the germline V gene, CDR1 is SEHNR and CDR2 is FQNEAQ (reference sequence). The chain's CDR3 is CASSSLQGRTEAFF. The CDR3 nucleotides are TGTGCCAGCAGCTCCTTACAGGGGAGGACTGAAGCTTTCTTT.

The rearrangement joins TRBV4-1 to TRBJ1-2; possibly TRBD1 for D (6 bases). Germline V gene lookup returns CDR1 MGHRA and CDR2 YSYEKL. V lost 0 bases and J 4 bases, leaving 9 bases between the germline ends. The CDR3 has 14 amino acids. CDR3 bases: TGCGCCAGCAGCCAAGAAGGACAGCCCTATGGCTACACCTTC. Amino acids: CASSQEGQPYGYTF.

This clone appeared once. The chain recombines TRBV18 with TRBJ1-1; D is perhaps TRBD1 (6 bases). Looked up from germline, CDR1 is KGHSH and CDR2 is LQKENI. The CDR3 has 14 residues. V was shortened by 3 bases and J by 6 bases, with 14 bases between the two germline ends. CDR3 nucleotides: TGTGCCAGCTCACCGAAACAGGGATCGTCTGAAGCTTTCTTT. Its translation: CASSPKQGSSEAFF.

The chain is built from TRBV14 and TRBJ1-1; possibly TRBD1 for D (6 bases). V was shortened by 0 bases and J by 7 bases, with 21 bases between the two germline ends. The V gene's germline CDR1 is SGHDN and CDR2 FVKESK. CDR3 length: 17 residues. This CDR3 reads CASSQDLGGQGWGEAFF. CDR3 DNA: TGTGCCAGCAGCCAAGATCTAGGGGGGCAGGGTTGGGGTGAAGCTTTCTTT.

The gene calls are TRBV4-1 and TRBJ1-2, with D uncertain. The length of the CDR3 is 15 residues. The germline V gene encodes CDR1 MGHRA and CDR2 YSYEKL. V was cut by 0 bases and J by 3 bases, with 11 bases left in between. CDR3 DNA: TGCGCCAGCAGCCAAGATCAGGCCAGCGACTATGGCTACACCTTC. It is translated as CASSQDQASDYGYTF.

The V and J genes are TRBV5-6 and TRBJ1-5; 7 bases agree with TRBD1. J gave up 3 bases and V 0 bases, and 3 bases lay outside the gene matches. The CDR3 has 15 residues. From germline, CDR1 is SGHDT and CDR2 YYEEEE. The CDR3 DNA reads as TGTGCCAGCAGCTTGGGACAGGGATTCAATCAGCCCCAGCATTTT. Translating it yields CASSLGQGFNQPQHF. Variable domain in full (rest from reference TRBV5-6 and TRBJ1-5): DAGVTQSPTHLIKTRGQQVTLRCSPKSGHDTVSWYQQALGQGPQFIFQYYEEEERQRGNFPDRFSGHQFPNYSSELNVNALLLGDSALYLCASSLGQGFNQPQHFGDGTRLSIL.

The V call is TRBV27, the J call TRBJ2-6; D might be TRBD1 (5 bases). Germline V CDR1 and CDR2: MNHEY, SMNVEV (reference sequence). The V end was cut by 7 bases, the J end by 4 bases, with 14 bases between. This CDR3 is built from 15 residues. In nucleotides, the CDR3 is TGTGCCAGCACCTTAGGGGTGGGAGGGGCCAACGTCCTGACTTTC. It translates to CASTLGVGGANVLTF.

This clone was counted between two and nine times. J is TRBJ1-1 and V is TRBV6-5, with D perhaps TRBD1 (6 bases). CDR1 is MNHEY and CDR2 is SVGAGI in the germline V gene. Trimming took off 2 bases at V and 4 bases at J, with 11 bases between the two ends. The CDR3 contains 14 residues. This CDR3 reads CASSYGEGGTEAFF. The CDR3 DNA is TGTGCCAGCAGTTACGGTGAGGGGGGCACTGAAGCTTTCTTT.

The chain joins TRBV9 to TRBJ2-3; D remains unclear. V lost 0 bases to trimming and J lost 2 bases, with 13 bases between them. The CDR3 has 16 residues. Germline values: CDR1 SGDLS, CDR2 YYNGEE. CDR3 in amino acids: CASSVVGGSPTDTQYF. Here the CDR3 DNA reads TGTGCCAGCAGCGTAGTTGGTGGATCCCCCACAGATACGCAGTATTTT.

The V and J genes are TRBV11-2 and TRBJ2-4; 8 bases agree with TRBD1. The V segment lost 3 bases and the J segment 6 bases; nucleotides outside the gene matches: 7. CDR3 size: 15 residues. The germline gives CDR1 SGHAT, CDR2 FQNNGV. DNA for the CDR3: TGTGCCAGCAGCTTCGGGACAGGACCCTTAAACATTCAGTACTTC. This sequence encodes CASSFGTGPLNIQYF.